These 9 T cell receptor beta chains were all obtained from the same sample, sequenced in a study of T cell responses to AZD1222 COVID-19 vaccine. Sequencing used immunoSEQ multiplex PCR; TCRdb keeps in-frame clones, though not all of them. The sample carries some 150,000 clones, 87% recorded once. This sample comprised peripheral blood, obtained 28 days after the second AZD1222 dose. Receptors were obtained from an adult who received the AZD1222 COVID-19 vaccine.

In nucleotides, the CDR3 is TGTGCCAGCAGCGCCTTAGCGGGAGCGGGCCATGAGCAGTTCTTC. Residues: CASSALAGAGHEQFF. The J gene is TRBJ2-1, the V gene TRBV11-2; 9 nucleotides match TRBD2. Germline trimming cut 5 bases from V and 8 bases from J; bases unmatched to any gene: 10. This CDR3 is built from 15 residues. Germline values: CDR1 SGHAT, CDR2 FQNNGV.

The CDR3 nucleotides are TGTGCCAGCAGTCCTTCGGGGGGGGTTTCAACTAATGAAAAACTGTTTTTT. Protein: CASSPSGGVSTNEKLFF. This chain uses TRBV6-7 with TRBJ1-4, with a tentative D call TRBD1 (5 bases). TRBV6-7 is filed as an ORF, its function uncertain. Trimming removed 5 bases at V and 0 bases at J, with 16 bases between. This CDR3 is 17 amino acids long.

This chain joins TRBV19 and TRBJ1-5; D uncertain. In germline, CDR1 is LNHDA, CDR2 SQIVND (reference sequence). Trimming cost V 9 bases and J 4 bases, with 10 bases left between them. The CDR3 is made up of 12 amino acids. The CDR3 loop is CASGRKNQPQHF. The CDR3 DNA is TGTGCCAGCGGGCGGAAGAATCAGCCCCAGCATTTT.

The J gene is TRBJ2-1, the V gene TRBV2; 13 bases fit TRBD2. The V gene's germline CDR1 is SNHLY and CDR2 FYNNEI. V shed 6 bases, J shed 3 bases, and the junction held 5 bases outside the gene matches. The CDR3 contains 16 residues. CDR3 amino acids: CASRRTSGSVYNEQFF. CDR3 nucleotide sequence: TGTGCCAGCAGGAGGACTAGCGGGAGTGTCTACAATGAGCAGTTCTTC.

The V call is TRBV29-1, the J call TRBJ2-2; 9 positions match TRBD1. V was pared by 5 bases and J by 3 bases, with 4 bases of the junction left unmatched. CDR3 length equals 14 residues. CDR1 and CDR2 (germline): SQVTM, ANQGSEA. The CDR3 bases are TGCAGCGTTCGGACAGGGGTCGACACCGGGGAGCTGTTTTTT. Its protein is CSVRTGVDTGELFF.

The chain combines TRBV7-8 with TRBJ2-2, with 9 bases identical to TRBD1. The CDR3 sequence is 16 residues long. Germline V gives CDR1 SGHVS, CDR2 FQNEAQ. V lost 7 bases to trimming and J lost 6 bases; unmatched junction nucleotides: 12. In DNA form, the CDR3 reads TGTGCCAGCATCCCTCGCAGGACAGGGGCCCCCGGGGAGCTGTTTTTT. It is translated as CASIPRRTGAPGELFF.

The chain carries TRBV27 and TRBJ1-2; TRBD1 matches at 12 bases. CDR1 is MNHEY and CDR2 is SMNVEV in the germline V gene (reference sequence). V was pared by 4 bases and J by 4 bases, with 10 bases of the junction left unmatched. This CDR3 is built from 17 residues. CDR3 in DNA: TGTGCCAGCAGTTCCCGGGACAGGGGGCTAGCCCCCTATGGCTACACCTTC. Amino acids: CASSSRDRGLAPYGYTF.

The chain employs TRBV28 and TRBJ2-7, with unresolved D. CDR3 length: 13 residues. V lost 5 bases and J 5 bases, leaving 13 bases between the germline ends. CDR1 is MDHEN, CDR2 SYDVKM, per germline. CDR3: CASSPPISHEQYF. The CDR3 DNA is TGTGCCAGCAGTCCCCCGATAAGCCACGAGCAGTACTTC.

This chain joins TRBV6-2 or TRBV6-3 and TRBJ1-5; no definite D call. The V end lost 2 bases, the J end lost 4 bases, and 15 bases lay between the germline ends. CDR1 and CDR2 from the germline V gene are MNHEY and SVGEGT. The CDR3 is 16 amino acids. CDR3 residues: CASSYTAPDWNQPQHF. CDR3 sequence (DNA): TGTGCCAGCAGTTACACGGCCCCAGATTGGAATCAGCCCCAGCATTTT.